The next 11 T cell receptor beta chains were all read from a single sample in a study of T cell repertoires in cytomegalovirus infection (dated by TCRdb to the late 2010s). No antigens are known for them. The sample's treatment or condition label, in plain terms: in vitro stimulation with specific CMV peptide epitopes to enrich CMV-specific T cells. Sequencing relied on an Illumina HiSeq 1500. TCRdb redid the processing of the public reads, applying fastp at Q25 and MiXCR, and retained in-frame beta chains. For every CDR3 protein sequence, its rows merge into one entry that carries the most common genes and DNA. This sample comprises approximately 120,000 distinct CDR3 sequences, roughly a third of them detected only once. About 53% of the sample lies in the top ten. The sample in question was CD8+ T cells from cultured PBMCs, obtained from culture after CMV antigen stimulation. These receptors were obtained from a human donor in good health (CMV status not recorded). Some clones in this sample may be carry-over from other donors' samples.

This clonotype was recorded many times. The V call is TRBV7-8, the J call TRBJ2-1; 13 bases match TRBD2. Germline values: CDR1 SGHVS, CDR2 FQNEAQ. The CDR3 is 16 amino acids. The ends lost 2 bases at V and 7 bases at J; junction bases unmatched: 5. CDR3: CASSLTSGGAVNEQFF. The CDR3 nucleotides read TGTGCCAGCAGCTTAACTAGCGGGGGGGCCGTGAATGAGCAGTTCTTC.

The CDR3 DNA follows: TGTGCCAGCAGCTTAGGAAACAGCGGAGTCAAAAACATTCAGTACTTC. It yields the protein CASSLGNSGVKNIQYF. The rearrangement links TRBV7-9 to TRBJ2-4, with D perhaps matching TRBD2 (5 bases). Trimming shortened V by 1 base and J by 3 bases, and 13 bases separated the two germline ends. CDR1 is SEHNR, CDR2 FQNEAQ, per germline (reference sequence). The CDR3 is 16 residues long.

V and J are TRBV6-6 and TRBJ2-7; 13 bases map to TRBD2. V was clipped by 6 bases and J by 9 bases; unmatched bases: 11. Germline V gene data show CDR1 as MNHNY and CDR2 as SVGAGI (reference sequence). The CDR3 runs 15 residues. CDR3 residues: CASRGTSGAKEVQYF. CDR3 DNA: TGTGCCAGCAGGGGGACTAGCGGGGCCAAGGAGGTGCAGTACTTC.

CDR3 protein: CASSLIGSRVNTEAFF. DNA of the CDR3: TGTGCCAGCAGTTTAATTGGGTCGAGGGTCAACACTGAAGCTTTCTTT. V usage is TRBV27 and J usage is TRBJ1-1; no reliable D call. Germline V gives CDR1 MNHEY, CDR2 SMNVEV (reference sequence). V lost 2 bases, J lost 2 bases, and 15 bases lay in between. The CDR3 has 16 amino acids.

The rearrangement links TRBV27 to TRBJ1-1; D gene unclear. Germline CDR1 reads MNHEY; CDR2 reads SMNVEV (reference sequence). CDR3 length equals 15 residues. Trimming took off 2 bases at V and 5 bases at J, with 15 bases between the two ends. The CDR3 DNA reads TGTGCCAGCAGTTTAACGGCATCCGGTAGGACTGAAGCTTTCTTT. Its protein is CASSLTASGRTEAFF.

Many counts were recorded for this clonotype. The V and J genes are TRBV18 and TRBJ1-5; 7 bases match TRBD1. The CDR3 has 14 residues. The germline gives CDR1 KGHSH, CDR2 LQKENI. V lost 6 bases to trimming and J lost 3 bases; unmatched junction nucleotides: 5. This CDR3 is CASSRTGNNQPQHF. CDR3 DNA sequence: TGTGCCAGCTCCCGGACAGGAAACAATCAGCCCCAGCATTTT. Combining the CDR3 with reference TRBV18 and TRBJ1-5 gives the whole variable domain NAGVMQNPRHLVRRRGQEARLRCSPMKGHSHVYWYRQLPEEGLKFMVYLQKENIIDESGMPKERFSAEFPKEGPSILRIQQVVRGDSAAYFCASSRTGNNQPQHFGDGTRLSIL.

The J gene is TRBJ1-2, the V gene TRBV7-2; no clear D gene. V lost 0 bases to trimming and J lost 4 bases, with 12 bases between them. The CDR3 is 15 residues long. Germline loops: CDR1 SGHTA, CDR2 FQGNSA. CDR3 sequence: CASSLAVGQVYGYTF. As DNA, the CDR3 is TGTGCCAGCAGCTTAGCGGTTGGGCAGGTCTATGGCTACACCTTC.

This clonotype was seen more than once but under ten times. In nucleotides, the CDR3 is TGTGCCACCACCAGGGGTGGGTATTTGATATTGACTGAAGCTTTCTTT. This encodes CATTRGGYLILTEAFF. The chain employs TRBV6-6 and TRBJ1-1, with D tentatively TRBD1 (6 bases). V lost 10 bases, J lost 5 bases, and 26 bases lay in between. This CDR3 has 16 amino acids. The germline gives CDR1 MNHNY, CDR2 SVGAGI (reference sequence).

The chain recombines TRBV29-1 with TRBJ2-7; TRBD2 aligns across 11 bases. Germline V gene lookup returns CDR1 SQVTM and CDR2 ANQGSEA. Unmatched junction bases numbered 24, after V lost 7 bases and J lost 4 bases. There are 19 residues in the CDR3. The CDR3: CSARTSSGGPKGIHYEQYF. As DNA, the CDR3 is TGCAGCGCGAGAACGTCTAGCGGGGGGCCAAAAGGGATTCATTACGAGCAGTACTTC.

This clonotype showed up just a few times. This chain uses TRBV6-2 or TRBV6-3 with TRBJ2-7; D not certain. CDR3 length: 12 residues. CDR1 is MNHEY and CDR2 is SVGEGT in the germline V gene. V was cut by 2 bases and J by 4 bases, with 6 bases left in between. The CDR3 DNA follows: TGTGCCAGCAGTTACCACACATACGAGCAGTACTTC. This encodes CASSYHTYEQYF.

This clonotype occurred a few times. The chain recombines TRBV6-2 or TRBV6-3 with TRBJ2-7; 8 positions match TRBD1. J gave up 2 bases and V 5 bases, and 8 bases lay outside the gene matches. Germline V CDR1 and CDR2: MNHEY, SVGEGT. CDR3 length equals 15 residues. CDR3 in DNA: TGTGCCAGCAGTAAGACAGGGGATCTTACCTACGAGCAGTACTTC. Protein sequence: CASSKTGDLTYEQYF.